This TCR beta chain was found in a study of cytotoxic CD8 clonotypes in ibrutinib-treated CLL. Study information: Mean per-sample yields comprised roughly 280,000 productive templates and 85,000 to 95,000 productive rearrangements.

This clone was seen only once. Its target is unknown. The V gene's germline CDR1 is MNHEY and CDR2 SVGAGI. CDR3 size: 15 residues. V lost 0 bases and J lost 3, with 12 bases in between. Sequenced by immunoSEQ multiplex PCR; TCRdb stores in-frame clones only, minus some. The table records approximately 140,000 clones, 60% to 85% of them present only once. General study points: Baseline-level clonality went beyond age-matched healthy donors and moved in step with circulating CD8+ T-cell counts. Clonality rose at ibrutinib response, held steady in sustained remission, and fell toward baseline at progression.

This chain links TRBV6-5 with TRBJ2-7, with D maybe TRBD2 (6 bases). The sequence came from a human donor with chronic lymphocytic leukemia. The sequencing here drew on PBMCs, taken after 12 months of ibrutinib treatment. This chain's CDR3 is CASSYSLNSGYEQYF. The CDR3 DNA reads TGTGCCAGCAGTTACTCGCTTAATAGCGGCTACGAGCAGTACTTC.